This T cell receptor (beta chain) emerged from a study of T-cell reconstitution after alpha-beta-depleted transplantation in children. This CDR3 has 19 residues. Trimming pared 2 bases from V and 11 bases from J, leaving 31 bases between. From germline, CDR1 is MNHEY and CDR2 SVGAGI. TCRbeta library construction was performed incorporating unique molecular identifiers. One entry per CDR3 protein results from TCRdb running MiXCR on the PCR reads. The sample lists a few hundred thousand distinct CDR3 sequences; 10% to 13% were seen once. This TCR was recovered from a human donor who donated a stem cell graft to a child with acute lymphoblastic leukemia. The chain joins TRBV6-5 to TRBJ2-1; TRBD1 or TRBD2 may be the D gene (5 bases each). The specimen comprised PBMCs from the stem cell graft donor, sampled from the stem cell graft. The CDR3 DNA is TGTGCCAGCAGTTACCCACGGACAAACACCGGAGGAGACCCTGACCAGCAGTTCTTC. Translating gives CASSYPRTNTGGDPDQQFF.